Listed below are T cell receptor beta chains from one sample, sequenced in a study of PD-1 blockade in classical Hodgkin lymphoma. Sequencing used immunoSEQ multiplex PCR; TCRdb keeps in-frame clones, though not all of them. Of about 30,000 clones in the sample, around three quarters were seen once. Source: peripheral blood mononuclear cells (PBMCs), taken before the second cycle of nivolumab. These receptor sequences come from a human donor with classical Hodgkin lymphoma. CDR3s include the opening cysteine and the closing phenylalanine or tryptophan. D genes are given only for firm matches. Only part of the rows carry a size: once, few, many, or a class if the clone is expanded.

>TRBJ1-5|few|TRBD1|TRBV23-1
TGCGCCAGCAGTCAATCATGGACAGGGGGCAATCAGCCCCAGCATTTT
CASSQSWTGGNQPQHF
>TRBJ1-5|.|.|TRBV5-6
TGTGCCAGCAGCTTGGCCCCCGGGGTGAGCAATCAGCCCCAGCATTTT
CASSLAPGVSNQPQHF
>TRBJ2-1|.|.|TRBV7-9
TGTGCCAGCAGCTTGGCGGACAATGAGCAGTTCTTC
CASSLADNEQFF
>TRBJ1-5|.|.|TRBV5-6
TGTGCCAGCAGCAGTTACGGGGGGTACCAGCCCCAGCATTTT
CASSSYGGYQPQHF
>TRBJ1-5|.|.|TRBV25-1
TGTGCCAGCAGTGAGGGGCAGGGACCTCAGCCCCAGCATTTT
CASSEGQGPQPQHF
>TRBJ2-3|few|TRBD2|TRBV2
TGTGCCAGCACCCTCTTAGCGGGGGGGCCGGATACGCAGTATTTT
CASTLLAGGPDTQYF
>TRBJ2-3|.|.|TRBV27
TGTGCCAGCAGTTTATGGGGAGGCACAGATACGCAGTATTTT
CASSLWGGTDTQYF
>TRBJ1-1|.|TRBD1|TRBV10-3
TGTGCCATCAGTGAGTCGCTTGGGACAGCGGGGGCGAACACTGAAGCTTTCTTT
CAISESLGTAGANTEAFF
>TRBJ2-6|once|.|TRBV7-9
TGTGCCAGCAGCTTAGACGGAAGGTCTGGGGCCAACGTCCTGACTTTC
CASSLDGRSGANVLTF
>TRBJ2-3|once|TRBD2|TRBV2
TGTGCCAGCAGCCCGACTAGCGTTAGCACAGATACGCAGTATTTT
CASSPTSVSTDTQYF
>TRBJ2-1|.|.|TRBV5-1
TGCGCCAGCAGCGCGACAGGTTCCTACAATGAGCAGTTCTTC
CASSATGSYNEQFF
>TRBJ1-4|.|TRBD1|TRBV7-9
TGTGCCAGCAGCTCCGGGACAGCGAATGAAAAACTGTTTTTT
CASSSGTANEKLFF
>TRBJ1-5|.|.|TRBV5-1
TGCGCCAGCAGCTTGGGTCCGGATCAGCCCCAGCATTTT
CASSLGPDQPQHF
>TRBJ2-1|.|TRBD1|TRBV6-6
TGTGCCAGCAGTTACAGGGACAGGGCGTCGAATGAGCAGTTCTTC
CASSYRDRASNEQFF
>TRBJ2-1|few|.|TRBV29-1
TGCAGCGTTGAAGACGGGGGCGGGAGCTCCTACAATGAGCAGTTCTTC
CSVEDGGGSSYNEQFF
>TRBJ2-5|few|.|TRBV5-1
TGCGCCAGCCACGCGGAGGGAGGTTTTCAAGAGACCCAGTACTTC
CASHAEGGFQETQYF
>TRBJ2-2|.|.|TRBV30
TGTGCCTGGAGTGGCAGGGTTCCCGGGGAGCTGTTTTTT
CAWSGRVPGELFF
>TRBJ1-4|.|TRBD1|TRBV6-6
TGTGCCAGCAGTAGGGGGACAGGGGGGAAGGAAAAACTGTTTTTT
CASSRGTGGKEKLFF
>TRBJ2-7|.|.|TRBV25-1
TGTGCCAGCAGTGCCCCTCAGTCCCCCGGCAGGGATCACTACGAGCAGTACTTC
CASSAPQSPGRDHYEQYF
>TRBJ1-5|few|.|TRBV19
TGTGCCAGTAGTATCGGGACAATCTATAGCAATCAGCCCCAGCATTTT
CASSIGTIYSNQPQHF
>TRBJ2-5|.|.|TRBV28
TGTGCCAGCAGTCTCTTATCCCAGGGAAGAAAGGAGACCCAGTACTTC
CASSLLSQGRKETQYF
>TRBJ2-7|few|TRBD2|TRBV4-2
TGTGCCAGCAGCCCTACGGGGGGGCGGGACGAGCAGTACTTC
CASSPTGGRDEQYF
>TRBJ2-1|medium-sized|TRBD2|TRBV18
TGTGCCAGCTCACCACTGGCGGGGAGGGATGAGCAGTTCTTC
CASSPLAGRDEQFF
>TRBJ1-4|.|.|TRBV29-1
TGCAGCGCCCGTGGTGCGCGGGAAAAACTGTTTTTT
CSARGAREKLFF
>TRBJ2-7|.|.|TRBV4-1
TGCGCCAGCAGCCAAGACGTGGCTACCCCCCACGAGCAGTACTTC
CASSQDVATPHEQYF
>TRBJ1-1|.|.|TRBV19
TGTGCCAGTAGTATACGTCAGCACACGGAGAACACTGAAGCTTTCTTT
CASSIRQHTENTEAFF
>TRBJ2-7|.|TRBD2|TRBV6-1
TGTGCCAGCAGTGAAGTGGCCCAGCGGGGTTACGAGCAGTACTTC
CASSEVAQRGYEQYF
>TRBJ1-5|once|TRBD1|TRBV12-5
TGTGCTAGCAAGTTAGACAGGGGGACCCAGCCCCAGCATTTT
CASKLDRGTQPQHF
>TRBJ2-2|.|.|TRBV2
TGTGCCAGCAGTCCATTCACCGGGGAGCTGTTTTTT
CASSPFTGELFF
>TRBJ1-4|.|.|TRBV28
TGTGCCAGCAGTTCCCCAGGAGTGGGGGGATTTGAAAAACTGTTTTTT
CASSSPGVGGFEKLFF
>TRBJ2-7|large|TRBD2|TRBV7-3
TGTGCCAGCAGCTTCCAGGCTAGCGGGAGGGGTGAGCAGTACTTC
CASSFQASGRGEQYF
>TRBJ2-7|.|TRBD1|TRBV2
TGTGCCAGCATCGGACAGGGGGCTGATCAGTACTTC
CASIGQGADQYF
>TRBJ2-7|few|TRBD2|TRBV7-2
TGTGCCAGCAGCTTAGCCCCCAGGACTAGCGGGGGGGACGAGCAGTACTTC
CASSLAPRTSGGDEQYF
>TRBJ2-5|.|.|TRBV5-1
TGCGCCAGCCGCCTCTTGGGGGGGGCTTCGGGAGAGACCCAGTACTTC
CASRLLGGASGETQYF
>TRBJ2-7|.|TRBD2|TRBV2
TGTGCCAGCAGTGATTGGCTAGCGGGGGGCCCCGAGCAGTACTTC
CASSDWLAGGPEQYF
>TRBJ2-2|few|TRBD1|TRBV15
TGTGCCACCAGCAGACAGGGGGCCCCGACCGGGGAGCTGTTTTTT
CATSRQGAPTGELFF
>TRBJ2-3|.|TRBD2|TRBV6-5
TGTGCCAGCAGTCCTCTAGCGGGGGGTCCAGATACGCAGTATTTT
CASSPLAGGPDTQYF
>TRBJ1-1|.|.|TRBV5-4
TGTGCCAGCAGCTTGGTTGGGGGTAGAAACACTGAAGCTTTCTTT
CASSLVGGRNTEAFF
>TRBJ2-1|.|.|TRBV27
TGTGCCAGCAGCCCTATGGGGGGCTCCTACAATGAGCAGTTCTTC
CASSPMGGSYNEQFF
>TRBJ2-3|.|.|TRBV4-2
TGTGCCAGCAGCCAAGATAAGCCGGGGGGCACAGATACGCAGTATTTT
CASSQDKPGGTDTQYF
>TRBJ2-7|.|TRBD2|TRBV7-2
TGTGCCAGCAGCTGGCCCCCTTTTCCAGTGGGGGGGATTAGAGAGCAGTACTTC
CASSWPPFPVGGIREQYF
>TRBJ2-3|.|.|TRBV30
TGTGCCTGGAGTCCATACCTCTTCCCAGATACGCAGTATTTT
CAWSPYLFPDTQYF
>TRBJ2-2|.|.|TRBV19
TGTGCCAGTAGTACCGGCCGGGATAGTGGACCGGGGGAGCTGTTTTTT
CASSTGRDSGPGELFF